The 21 T cell receptor beta chains below all came from one sample that was sequenced in a study of tumor-infiltrating lymphocytes in primary liver carcinoma (dated 2017 in TCRdb). Without any cell sorting, total RNA and DNA were co-extracted from approximately 22-30 mg of bulk tissue using the AllPrep DNA/RNA mini kit. The listed sequencing device is Illumina HiSeq 2500. Using a constant-region primer and ProtoScript II reverse transcriptase, TCRbeta-specific cDNA was reverse-transcribed from around 500 ng total RNA. Three nested multiplex PCR rounds, following a slightly modified ARM-PCR procedure, were used to build the TCRbeta libraries. Multiplex TRBV1-TRBV30 forward primers and a Cbeta reverse primer were used in the first two PCR rounds, each of which was run for 9 to 11 cycles. TCRdb itself trimmed the public reads at Q25 with fastp, ran MiXCR and retained productive beta chains. Each CDR3 protein appears once, grouped with its most common genes and DNA. Present in this sample are 70,000 to 85,000 distinct CDR3 sequences, over 70% of which were seen just once. The ten largest clonotypes hold 12% to 15% of the sample.

Input material: liver tumor tissue from sampling region 4. The sample's cell subset or site label, decoded: tumor region T4, right-lateral pole. Receptor source: a woman between 55 and 75 years old with primary liver carcinoma and hepatitis B virus infection.

A note on this clonotype: The germline gene is not matched at one end of the junction; a read error may be the cause. The chain is built from TRBV28 and TRBJ2-2, with 8 bases matching TRBD2. The CDR3 extends over 16 amino acids. CDR1 and CDR2 (germline): MDHEN, SYDVKM. CDR3 nucleotides: TGTGCCAGCACCCAAGCGGGAGTCGGTGACACTGGGGAGCTGCTTTTT. It yields the protein CASTQAGVGDTGELLF.

Note on this clonotype: At one boundary the junction diverges from the germline segment, which might be a read error. The chain recombines TRBV6-5 with TRBJ2-1; TRBD2 aligns across 9 bases. Germline V gene lookup returns CDR1 MNHEY and CDR2 SVGAGI. CDR3 size: 17 residues. The CDR3 protein is CASSYHPSGNSVDEQFF. As DNA, the CDR3 is TGTGCCAGCAGTTACCATCCTAGCGGGAATTCCGTCGATGAGCAGTTTTTC.

This rearrangement joins TRBV6-5 to TRBJ1-1, with D perhaps TRBD1 (6 bases). This CDR3 region has 16 residues. Looked up from germline, CDR1 is MNHEY and CDR2 is SVGAGI. V was pared by 10 bases and J by 4 bases, with 25 bases between. The CDR3 reads CANRPCRGAQTTEAFF. In nucleotides, the CDR3 is TGTGCCAACAGGCCCTGTCGGGGGGCGCAGACCACTGAAGCTTTCTTT.

Regarding this clonotype: No conserved phenylalanine or tryptophan is present at the end of the CDR3, so a read error is the likely explanation. This chain uses TRBV28 with TRBJ2-2; 8 bases map to TRBD2. In germline, CDR1 is MDHEN, CDR2 SYDVKM. CDR3 size: 16 residues. DNA of the CDR3: TGTGTCAGCACCCAAGCGGGAGTCGGTGACACCGGGGAGCTGTTTTAT. It yields the protein CVSTQAGVGDTGELFY.

Points on this clonotype: Because it lacks the conserved phenylalanine or tryptophan at the end, this CDR3 is likely a read error. The chain couples TRBV5-1 to TRBJ1-2, with TRBD1 identical over 7 bases. CDR1 is SGHRS and CDR2 is YFSETQ in the germline V gene. The CDR3 runs to 13 residues. J lost 3 bases, V lost 5 bases, and 4 bases had no gene match. The DNA of the CDR3 is TGCGCCAGCAGGTCAACAGGGGACTATGGCTACACCCTA. Protein sequence: CASRSTGDYGYTL.

The J gene is TRBJ2-5, the V gene TRBV11-2; the D is unclear. This CDR3 has 15 amino acids. Germline values: CDR1 SGHAT, CDR2 FQNNGV. Trimming removed 5 bases at V and 6 bases at J, with 19 bases between. CDR3 protein: CASSPPMVSSKTQYF. Here the CDR3 DNA reads TGTGCCAGCAGCCCACCCATGGTGTCCTCAAAGACCCAGTACTTC. The variable domain in full, completed from reference TRBV11-2 and TRBJ2-5, reads EAGVAQSPRYKIIEKRQSVAFWCNPISGHATLYWYQQILGQGPKLLIQFQNNGVVDDSQLPKDRFSAERLKGVDSTLKIQPAKLEDSAVYLCASSPPMVSSKTQYFGPGTRLLVL.

This clonotype appeared many times. The rearrangement uses TRBV6-1 and TRBJ2-3, with 12 bases identical to TRBD2. The V segment lost 4 bases and the J segment 4 bases; nucleotides outside the gene matches: 0. Germline V gene data show CDR1 as MNHNS and CDR2 as SASEGT. The CDR3 covers 14 residues. CDR3 residues: CASSGLAGADTQYF. The DNA of the CDR3 is TGTGCCAGCAGTGGACTAGCGGGAGCAGATACGCAGTATTTT.

Turning to this clonotype: The CDR3 ends on some other residue instead of the conserved phenylalanine or tryptophan, so this is likely a read error. The rearrangement joins TRBV7-8 to TRBJ2-7, with a weak D call TRBD2 (6 bases). Germline V gives CDR1 SGHVS, CDR2 FQNEAQ. The CDR3 has 15 amino acids. The CDR3 loop is CASSLGLAATYEQYL. The CDR3 nucleotides read TGTGCCAGCAGCTTAGGATTAGCGGCTACCTACGAACAGTACTTA.

This rearrangement joins TRBV29-1 to TRBJ1-1; D might be TRBD1 (5 bases). Between the trimmed V and J ends, which lost 6 bases and 13 bases, there was a span of 27 bases. Germline-derived CDR1 and CDR2 are SQVTM and ANQGSEA. This CDR3 is built from 14 residues. CDR3 nucleotides: TGCAGCGTGGGGGAAATGAATACGAACACTGACGTTTTCTTT. It is translated as CSVGEMNTNTDVFF.

V and J are TRBV5-1 and TRBJ2-7; D gene ambiguous. V lost 4 bases, J lost 3 bases, and 17 bases lay in between. Germline V gene data show CDR1 as SGHRS and CDR2 as YFSETQ. CDR3 size: 15 residues. The CDR3 DNA follows: TGCGCCAGCAGCATTAACCCCGGATCCGACTACGAGCAGTACTTC. This translates into CASSINPGSDYEQYF. Full variable domain (remainder filled in from reference TRBV5-1 and TRBJ2-7): KAGVTQTPRYLIKTRGQQVTLSCSPISGHRSVSWYQQTPGQGLQFLFEYFSETQRNKGNFPGRFSGRQFSNSRSEMNVSTLELGDSALYLCASSINPGSDYEQYFGPGTRLTVT.

To note about this clonotype: An end of the junction does not agree with germline; a read error may underlie this. The V gene is TRBV29-1, the J gene TRBJ2-5; D may be TRBD1 or TRBD2 (7 bases each). The CDR3 is 15 amino acids. The germline CDR1 and CDR2 sequences are SQVTM and ANQGSEA. CDR3 sequence reads: CGVELRGGIGETQYF. In nucleotides, the CDR3 is TGCGGCGTTGAACTCAGGGGGGGTATTGGAGAGACCCAGTACTTC.

The chain is built from TRBV11-3 and TRBJ2-3, with 7 positions matching TRBD1. Per germline, CDR1 SGHNT and CDR2 YENEEA. The CDR3 is 16 amino acids. Trimming cost V 4 bases and J 1 base; bases outside gene matches: 8. CDR3 region: CASSSSLDRGTDTQYF. In nucleotides, the CDR3 is TGTGCCAGCAGCTCGTCCCTTGACAGGGGCACAGATACGCAGTATTTT.

Comments on this clonotype: A much larger clone lies one base from this, so it may be a read error. The CDR3 region has the DNA TGCGCCAGCGGTATAGGCTCATACGACTACAATGAGCAGTTCTTC. Residues: CASGIGSYDYNEQFF. V is TRBV5-1 and J is TRBJ2-1; D is undetermined. V was shortened by 7 bases and J by 3 bases, with 17 bases between the two germline ends. There are 15 residues in the CDR3. Looked up from germline, CDR1 is SGHRS and CDR2 is YFSETQ.

With regard to this clonotype: A junction end diverges from the germline sequence, so it may reflect a read error. The rearrangement uses TRBV6-5 and TRBJ2-3, with D maybe TRBD2 (5 bases). Germline CDR1 and CDR2: MNHEY and SVGAGI. The CDR3 is made up of 15 amino acids. The CDR3 DNA reads TGTACCAGTACAAGTCGCGGAGGAAGGGCGGATACGCAGTATTTT. This gives the protein CTSTSRGGRADTQYF.

This chain uses TRBV13 with TRBJ2-7, with TRBD2 identical over 11 bases. Germline V gene sequence: CDR1 PRHDT, CDR2 FYEKMQ (reference sequence). The CDR3 totals 16 residues. V dropped 4 bases and J dropped 6; count of bases not matched to a gene: 11. For the CDR3, the DNA is TGTGCCAGCAGCTCAGGCGGAACTAGCGGGAGTCCCGAGCAGTACTTC. It encodes CASSSGGTSGSPEQYF.

This clonotype was counted at least ten times. The rearrangement joins TRBV10-2 to TRBJ2-1; TRBD1 or TRBD2 may be the D gene (5 bases each). This CDR3 has 15 amino acids. Trimming took 2 bases from V and 6 from J, leaving 14 bases between them. Germline V gives CDR1 WSHSY, CDR2 SAAADI. CDR3 loop: CASSEPVFGTNEQFF. In nucleotides, the CDR3 is TGCGCCAGCAGTGAGCCAGTCTTTGGGACCAATGAGCAGTTCTTC.

The chain links TRBV7-2 to TRBJ2-5; 10 bases agree with TRBD2. The V gene end was trimmed by 4 bases and the J gene end by 5 bases; junction bases not matched to a gene: 22. The germline gives CDR1 SGHTA, CDR2 FQGNSA. This CDR3 is built from 20 residues. The CDR3 here is CASSSETSGFSDGVGETQYF. In DNA, the CDR3 is TGTGCCAGCAGCTCCGAGACTAGCGGGTTCTCTGATGGGGTTGGGGAGACCCAGTACTTC.

A remark on this clonotype: A junction boundary mismatches the germline segment, possibly from a read error. The chain joins TRBV6-2 or TRBV6-3 to TRBJ2-4, with 7 bases fitting TRBD1. Per germline, CDR1 MNHEY and CDR2 SVGEGT. The CDR3 has 15 amino acids. CDR3 sequence: CVSSQQGFLSNEQYF. The CDR3 DNA is TGTGTCAGCAGCCAACAGGGGTTTCTAAGCAATGAGCAGTACTTC.

For this clonotype: A much larger clone lies one base from this, so it may be a read error. This sequence joins TRBV4-1 and TRBJ2-3; D remains unclear. The CDR3 covers 13 residues. Germline CDR1 MGHRA, CDR2 YSYEKL. CDR3 protein: CASNQELPDTQYF. CDR3 nucleotide sequence: TGCGCCAGCAACCAAGAGCTTCCAGATACGCAGTATTTT.

V usage is TRBV11-2 and J usage is TRBJ2-1; D gene ambiguous. Trimming took off 5 bases at V and 9 bases at J, with 23 bases between the two ends. The germline CDR1 and CDR2 sequences are SGHAT and FQNNGV. The CDR3 spans 16 residues. Here the CDR3 reads CASSRLNPEVVSEQFF. CDR3 DNA: TGTGCCAGCAGCCGATTAAACCCCGAGGTTGTCAGTGAGCAGTTCTTC.

This clonotype was seen a single time. The final CDR3 position lacks the conserved phenylalanine or tryptophan, pointing to a likely read error. The DNA is omitted, as the CDR3 cannot be located on it reliably, and the CDR3 follows TCRdb's listing. The V gene is TRBV11-3, the J gene TRBJ2-6; the table names TRBD1, a call not compared with the DNA. The CDR3 spans 17 residues, counting both ends. Germline V gene data show CDR1 as SGHNT and CDR2 as YENEEA. The CDR3 is CASSPRTGTNGANVLTS.